Presented here are 28 T cell receptor beta chains from one specimen sequenced in a study of immune evolution from preneoplasia to lung adenocarcinoma. Clones were read by immunoSEQ multiplex PCR, and TCRdb kept only the in-frame ones, dropping some. The table shows around 3,900 clones, with under 80% occurring only once. Sequences were obtained from FFPE invasive lung adenocarcinoma tissue. These receptors were obtained from a person aged 70 to 85 with invasive lung adenocarcinoma. Some clones in this sample may be carry-over from other donors' samples.

The V and J genes are TRBV9 and TRBJ1-1, with D unresolved. Trimming shortened V by 0 bases and J by 5 bases, and 8 bases separated the two germline ends. Germline V gene lookup returns CDR1 SGDLS and CDR2 YYNGEE. The CDR3 sequence is 13 residues long. The DNA for the CDR3 is TGTGCCAGCAGCGTAGCGGGGAATACTGAAGCTTTCTTT. This encodes CASSVAGNTEAFF.

This clone has only a few counts. At the DNA level, this CDR3 is encoded by other sequences in the same sample as well. The J gene is TRBJ1-1, the V gene TRBV14; no reliable D call. With 1 base removed from V and 5 bases from J, the gap between germline ends came to 5 bases. Germline V gene sequence: CDR1 SGHDN, CDR2 FVKESK. There are 12 residues in the CDR3. The CDR3 DNA is TGTGCCAGCAGCCAAGCGGAGACTGAAGCTTTCTTT. Encoded protein: CASSQAETEAFF.

The gene calls are TRBV11-2 and TRBJ2-7; 7 bases match TRBD1. J lost 3 bases, V lost 2 bases, and 4 bases had no gene match. Per germline, CDR1 SGHAT and CDR2 FQNNGV. This CDR3 has 14 residues. CDR3 in amino acids: CASSLFRDSYEQYF. The CDR3 DNA reads TGTGCCAGCAGCTTATTCCGGGACAGCTACGAGCAGTACTTC.

V is TRBV6-6 and J is TRBJ2-7; 10 bases map to TRBD2. The CDR3 loop spans 14 amino acids. Trimming cost V 6 bases and J 2 bases; bases outside gene matches: 4. Looked up from germline, CDR1 is MNHNY and CDR2 is SVGAGI (reference sequence). The CDR3 spells CASRGTSEAYEQYF. CDR3 nucleotides: TGTGCCAGCAGAGGGACTAGCGAAGCCTACGAGCAGTACTTC.

The chain joins TRBV30 to TRBJ2-5; D uncertain. V was shortened by 0 bases and J by 2 bases, with 7 bases between the two germline ends. This CDR3 contains 13 residues. Germline V gene data show CDR1 as GTSNPN and CDR2 as SVGIG (reference sequence). The CDR3 sequence: CAWSVPEQETQYF. The CDR3 coding sequence is TGTGCCTGGAGTGTCCCAGAGCAAGAGACCCAGTACTTC.

This clone has only one observation. The chain is built from TRBV5-1 and TRBJ1-2; possibly TRBD1 for D (6 bases). Germline V gene lookup returns CDR1 SGHRS and CDR2 YFSETQ. The CDR3 extends over 14 amino acids. V lost 0 bases and J 8 bases, leaving 14 bases between the germline ends. CDR3 region: CASSLAPGVEGYTF. For the CDR3, the DNA is TGCGCCAGCAGCTTGGCCCCAGGGGTGGAGGGCTACACCTTC.

The rearrangement joins TRBV11-3 to TRBJ2-2, with D hard to call. Germline V lookup: CDR1 SGHNT, CDR2 YENEEA. V was cut by 2 bases and J by 3 bases, with 7 bases left in between. There are 14 residues in the CDR3. The CDR3 DNA is TGTGCCAGCAGCTTACATGCAGACACCGGGGAGCTGTTTTTT. This sequence encodes CASSLHADTGELFF.

This chain joins TRBV28 and TRBJ1-5; the D is unclear. CDR1 MDHEN and CDR2 SYDVKM come from the germline V gene. V gave up 3 bases and J gave up 1 base, with 4 bases separating them. The CDR3 is made up of 13 amino acids. CDR3 region: CASSFLSNQPQHF. The DNA for the CDR3 is TGTGCCAGCAGTTTTTTAAGCAATCAGCCCCAGCATTTT.

CDR3 in DNA: TGTGCCACCAGCAGGGAAGACCGTCTTACCCAGCATTTT. The encoded protein is CATSREDRLTQHF. This chain connects TRBV15 to TRBJ1-5, with D unresolved. The CDR3 length is 13 residues. CDR1 and CDR2 (germline): LNHNV, YYDKDF (reference sequence). V was clipped by 3 bases and J by 11 bases, with 14 bases between them. Based on the CDR3 plus reference TRBV15 and TRBJ1-5, the full variable domain is DAMVIQNPRYQVTQFGKPVTLSCSQTLNHNVMYWYQQKSSQAPKLLFHYYDKDFNNEADTPDNFQSRRPNTSFCFLDIRSPGLGDTAMYLCATSREDRLTQHFGDGTRLSIL.

This chain connects TRBV6-1 to TRBJ1-2; the D gene is possibly TRBD1 (6 bases). Germline CDR1 MNHNS, CDR2 SASEGT. The CDR3 spans 15 residues. Trimming shortened V by 1 base and J by 4 bases, and 13 bases separated the two germline ends. The CDR3 protein is CASSEVWGGSYGYTF. CDR3 bases: TGTGCCAGCAGTGAAGTGTGGGGGGGCTCCTATGGCTACACCTTC.

Only a few counts were recorded for this clone. J is TRBJ1-1 and V is TRBV19; the match to TRBD1 covers 8 bases. Germline V gene sequence: CDR1 LNHDA, CDR2 SQIVND (reference sequence). V trimming: 4 bases; J trimming: 5 bases; junction bases outside the gene matches: 3. The CDR3 has 13 amino acids. CDR3 amino acids: CASSKTGVTEAFF. The CDR3 DNA reads as TGTGCCAGTAGTAAGACAGGGGTGACTGAAGCTTTCTTT.

V gene TRBV18 combines with J gene TRBJ2-7, with D possibly TRBD2 on 7 matching bases. Trimming removed 0 bases from V and 7 bases from J, with 13 bases in between. The CDR3 is made up of 14 amino acids. Germline lookup yields CDR1 KGHSH and CDR2 LQKENI. For the CDR3, the DNA is TGTGCCAGCTCACCACCTACAGGGAGGGGGGAGCAGTACTTC. Protein sequence: CASSPPTGRGEQYF. The full variable domain, rest sourced from reference TRBV18 and TRBJ2-7, is NAGVMQNPRHLVRRRGQEARLRCSPMKGHSHVYWYRQLPEEGLKFMVYLQKENIIDESGMPKERFSAEFPKEGPSILRIQQVVRGDSAAYFCASSPPTGRGEQYFGPGTRLTVT.

The chain carries TRBV19 and TRBJ2-2; 8 nucleotides line up with TRBD1. The junction had 7 bases not matched to a gene; V was cut back by 9 bases and J by 4 bases. The germline V gene encodes CDR1 LNHDA and CDR2 SQIVND (reference sequence). The CDR3 runs to 14 residues. The CDR3 bases are TGTGCCAGCCGCGACAGGGGAATCACCGGGGAGCTGTTTTTT. It encodes CASRDRGITGELFF.

The chain combines TRBV11-3 with TRBJ2-5; D gene unclear. The V end lost 1 base, the J end lost 2 bases, and 8 bases lay between the germline ends. The CDR3 covers 14 residues. The germline V gene encodes CDR1 SGHNT and CDR2 YENEEA. CDR3 amino acids: CASSLGGAQETQYF. The CDR3 nucleotides read TGTGCCAGCAGCTTAGGAGGCGCACAAGAGACCCAGTACTTC.

The chain links TRBV20-1 to TRBJ1-2; D unclear. Trimming stripped 5 bases from V and 6 bases from J, with 10 bases between. The CDR3 length is 11 residues. Germline assignment: CDR1 DFQATT and CDR2 SNEGSKA (reference sequence). This chain's CDR3 is CSAASSDGYTF. The CDR3 DNA sequence: TGCAGTGCTGCCTCTAGTGATGGCTACACCTTC.

The V gene is TRBV7-6, the J gene TRBJ1-1; D remains unclear. This CDR3 has 11 amino acids. Trimming took off 3 bases at V and 10 bases at J, with 9 bases between the two ends. CDR1 and CDR2 from the germline V gene are SGHVS and FNYEAQ. CDR3 region: CASSFGEIAFF. As DNA, the CDR3 is TGTGCCAGCAGCTTTGGGGAAATAGCTTTCTTT.

There are a few counts of this clone. At one boundary the junction diverges from the germline segment, which might be a read error. V usage is TRBV30 and J usage is TRBJ1-1; D gene uncertain. This CDR3 has 14 residues. The germline V gene has CDR1 GTSNPN and CDR2 SVGIG (reference sequence). In DNA, the CDR3 is TGTGCCTGGAGAGGGCAAGGAGGAAACACCGAAGCTTTCTTT. As protein: CAWRGQGGNTEAFF.

This chain connects TRBV28 to TRBJ2-6; D is uncertain. There are 14 residues in the CDR3. The germline gives CDR1 MDHEN, CDR2 SYDVKM. V lost 6 bases and J lost 0, with 6 bases in between. Here the CDR3 reads CASSPRSGANVLTF. CDR3 sequence (DNA): TGTGCCAGCAGCCCACGCTCTGGGGCCAACGTCCTGACTTTC.

The chain has TRBV10-3 and TRBJ2-2; 15 bases align to TRBD2. Trimming removed 7 bases from V and 6 bases from J; junction bases left unmatched: 9. The CDR3 has 17 residues. Germline loops: CDR1 ENHRY, CDR2 SYGVKD. CDR3 bases: TGTGCCATCAATACGGGACTAGCGGGAGGAGTGCCCGGGGAGCTGTTTTTT. Translated, it gives CAINTGLAGGVPGELFF.

V usage is TRBV29-1 and J usage is TRBJ2-5; 13 bases map to TRBD2. This CDR3 is 16 amino acids long. Germline CDR1 and CDR2: SQVTM and ANQGSEA. With 4 bases clipped from V and 5 bases from J, the junction kept 10 bases outside the gene matches. The CDR3 DNA follows: TGCAGCGTTGCTGGACTAGCGGGGGAGTGGGGGGAGACCCAGTACTTC. Protein product: CSVAGLAGEWGETQYF.

This sequence joins TRBV5-1 and TRBJ2-2; 9 positions match TRBD1. Germline CDR1 is SGHRS and CDR2 is YFSETQ. The V gene end was trimmed by 4 bases and the J gene end by 4 bases; junction bases not matched to a gene: 8. This CDR3 has 16 residues. CDR3 amino acids: CASSPGQGRGTGELFF. The CDR3 DNA sequence: TGCGCCAGCAGCCCCGGACAGGGGCGCGGCACCGGGGAGCTGTTTTTT.

This chain links TRBV27 with TRBJ2-5; the match to TRBD1 covers 8 bases. V lost 6 bases, J lost 4 bases, and 4 bases stayed unmatched. This CDR3 contains 13 residues. Germline lookup yields CDR1 MNHEY and CDR2 SMNVEV (reference sequence). For the CDR3, the DNA is TGTGCCAGCAGGCCAGGGGGCTTAGAGACCCAGTACTTC. Protein product: CASRPGGLETQYF.

The chain uses TRBV2 and TRBJ1-3, with TRBD1 matching over 7 bases. This CDR3 comprises 14 residues. V trimming: 6 bases; J trimming: 9 bases; junction bases outside the gene matches: 11. CDR1 and CDR2 (germline): SNHLY, FYNNEI. This chain's CDR3 is CASSPGQRAFTIYF. CDR3 DNA: TGTGCCAGCAGCCCGGGACAGCGGGCTTTCACCATATATTTT.

The chain combines TRBV30 with TRBJ2-3, with TRBD2 matching 9 bases. There are 15 residues in the CDR3. V lost 0 bases and J lost 3; bases outside the gene matches: 4. CDR1 is GTSNPN, CDR2 SVGIG, per germline (reference sequence). DNA of the CDR3: TGTGCCTGGAGTGTAGCGGGAGGAAGGACAGATACGCAGTATTTT. Protein: CAWSVAGGRTDTQYF.

CDR3 amino acids: CASSLGSYGNEKLFF. CDR3 nucleotides: TGCGCCAGCAGCTTGGGATCGTACGGTAATGAAAAACTGTTTTTT. V is TRBV5-1 and J is TRBJ1-4; D is ambiguous. The CDR3 loop spans 15 amino acids. Looked up from germline, CDR1 is SGHRS and CDR2 is YFSETQ. V was shortened by 0 bases and J by 4 bases, with 10 bases between the two germline ends.

This rearrangement joins TRBV27 to TRBJ1-4; D possibly corresponds to TRBD1 (5 bases). The germline V and J ends were trimmed by 4 bases and 3 bases, with 12 bases remaining between them. Germline V gene data show CDR1 as MNHEY and CDR2 as SMNVEV (reference sequence). The CDR3 is 15 amino acids. CDR3 sequence (DNA): TGTGCCAGCAGTTCTGGGCCGGGACCTAATGAAAAACTGTTTTTT. Translating gives CASSSGPGPNEKLFF.

This rearrangement joins TRBV25-1 to TRBJ1-1, with 7 bases matching TRBD1. Germline V gives CDR1 MGHDK, CDR2 SYGVNS. This CDR3 comprises 13 residues. The ends lost 8 bases at V and 2 bases at J; junction bases unmatched: 5. The CDR3 loop reads CASRGQANTEAFF. Here the CDR3 DNA reads TGTGCCAGCCGAGGACAGGCCAACACTGAAGCTTTCTTT.

The rearrangement links TRBV11-1 to TRBJ2-1; perhaps TRBD2 as D (6 bases). Per the germline V gene, CDR1 is SGHAT and CDR2 is FQDESV (reference sequence). V lost 5 bases and J 3 bases, leaving 17 bases between the germline ends. There are 16 residues in the CDR3. CDR3 nucleotide sequence: TGTGCCAGCAGCACACCCTCGGAGGGGTACTACAATGAGCAGTTCTTC. It specifies CASSTPSEGYYNEQFF. Full variable domain (rest looked up from reference TRBV11-1 and TRBJ2-1): EAEVAQSPRYKITEKSQAVAFWCDPISGHATLYWYRQILGQGPELLVQFQDESVVDDSQLPKDRFSAERLKGVDSTLKIQPAELGDSAMYLCASSTPSEGYYNEQFFGPGTRLTVL.